These T cell receptor beta chains were read from a single sample in a study of T cells after posttransplantation cyclophosphamide. Sequencing was performed with immunoSEQ multiplex PCR; in TCRdb, only in-frame clones are kept and a portion is missing. The data show thousands of clones, none appearing only once, with about 24% held by the ten largest. The sample was PBMCs, taken roughly three months after allogeneic stem cell transplant with posttransplant cyclophosphamide. The receptors were sampled from a female patient aged 55-70 years who received an allogeneic stem cell transplant from an unrelated donor, was CMV-positive, and had acute GVHD only. The graft donor may have given rise to some T cells. Both conserved end residues are part of each CDR3. The order of the fields is J gene, V gene, clone size, D gene, CDR3 DNA, CDR3 protein. The D gene is left open where the match is weak. Only some rows state a clone size, as once, few, many or a class for expanded clones.

J gene: TRBJ2-7
V gene: TRBV4-2
clone size: many
D gene: TRBD1
CDR3 DNA: TGTGCCAGCCGCGCAGGGGACAGCTCCTACGAGCAGTACTTC
CDR3 protein: CASRAGDSSYEQYF

J gene: TRBJ1-6
V gene: TRBV19
clone size: medium-sized
D gene: .
CDR3 DNA: TGTGCCAGTAGTTTCCCAGGAAATTCACCCCTCCACTTT
CDR3 protein: CASSFPGNSPLHF

J gene: TRBJ2-7
V gene: TRBV10-3
clone size: medium-sized
D gene: TRBD2
CDR3 DNA: TGTGCCATCAGTGGCCGGGGGGACGAGCAGTACTTC
CDR3 protein: CAISGRGDEQYF

J gene: TRBJ2-2
V gene: TRBV11-1
clone size: many
D gene: TRBD2
CDR3 DNA: TGTGCCAGCAGCGCTCGGGAGGGGCTGAACACCGGGGAGCTGTTTTTT
CDR3 protein: CASSAREGLNTGELFF

J gene: TRBJ2-3
V gene: TRBV6-1
clone size: many
D gene: .
CDR3 DNA: TGTGCCAGCAGTGAGGCCGATACGCAGTATTTT
CDR3 protein: CASSEADTQYF

J gene: TRBJ2-1
V gene: TRBV7-3
clone size: medium-sized
D gene: .
CDR3 DNA: TGTGCCAGCAGCTTAGGTGCCAGCTCCTACAATGAGCAGTTCTTC
CDR3 protein: CASSLGASSYNEQFF

J gene: TRBJ2-1
V gene: TRBV5-1
clone size: many
D gene: .
CDR3 DNA: TGCGCCAGCAGCTTGGGGTCCAGCCCATTAGGGGATGAGCAGTTCTTC
CDR3 protein: CASSLGSSPLGDEQFF

J gene: TRBJ2-7
V gene: TRBV5-1
clone size: many
D gene: .
CDR3 DNA: TGCGCCAGCAGCGCCCGGGTCGGGGTCATCTCCTACGAGCAGTACTTC
CDR3 protein: CASSARVGVISYEQYF

J gene: TRBJ2-1
V gene: TRBV10-3
clone size: medium-sized
D gene: .
CDR3 DNA: TGTGCCATCAGTGAGTTACGGACAGCCCCCGGGAATGAGCAGTTCTTC
CDR3 protein: CAISELRTAPGNEQFF

J gene: TRBJ2-1
V gene: TRBV12-3/TRBV12-4
clone size: .
D gene: TRBD2
CDR3 DNA: TGTGCCAGCAGTTTTACTAGCGGGGGCCCTCTTTTTAGCTCCTACAATGAGCAGTTCTTC
CDR3 protein: CASSFTSGGPLFSSYNEQFF

J gene: TRBJ1-5
V gene: TRBV19
clone size: many
D gene: TRBD1
CDR3 DNA: TGTGCCAGTAGCCGTGGGACAGGGAGCAATCAGCCCCAGCATTTT
CDR3 protein: CASSRGTGSNQPQHF

J gene: TRBJ2-6
V gene: TRBV7-3
clone size: many
D gene: .
CDR3 DNA: TGTGCCAGCAGCCCCAGTGGACTCAGAGTCTCTGGGGCCAACGTCCTGACTTTC
CDR3 protein: CASSPSGLRVSGANVLTF

J gene: TRBJ1-4
V gene: TRBV2
clone size: medium-sized
D gene: .
CDR3 DNA: TGTGCCAGCAGCAACCTACAGGTGCCCAATGAAAAACTGTTTTTT
CDR3 protein: CASSNLQVPNEKLFF

J gene: TRBJ2-2
V gene: TRBV6-6
clone size: many
D gene: .
CDR3 DNA: TGTGCCAGCAGTTACGTGTGGGCAGGTCATCCTGGGGAGCTGTTTTTT
CDR3 protein: CASSYVWAGHPGELFF

J gene: TRBJ1-6
V gene: TRBV18
clone size: many
D gene: .
CDR3 DNA: TGTGCCAGCTCACCTAAAGAGGGGGGGGCGAGTGGTTCACCCCTCCACTTT
CDR3 protein: CASSPKEGGASGSPLHF

J gene: TRBJ2-1
V gene: TRBV7-8
clone size: many
D gene: TRBD2
CDR3 DNA: TGTGCCAGCAGCTTAGCTGCGCGGGGGGGCCGGAATGAGCAGTTCTTC
CDR3 protein: CASSLAARGGRNEQFF

J gene: TRBJ1-1
V gene: TRBV4-2
clone size: few
D gene: .
CDR3 DNA: TGTGCCAGCAGCCCTTTTTCTCGGAAGGGAGGGGTGAACACTGAAGCTTTCTTT
CDR3 protein: CASSPFSRKGGVNTEAFF

J gene: TRBJ1-6
V gene: TRBV19
clone size: many
D gene: TRBD1
CDR3 DNA: TGTGCCACCGCGGAGGGACAGTTTAATTCACCCCTCCACTTT
CDR3 protein: CATAEGQFNSPLHF

J gene: TRBJ2-7
V gene: TRBV12-3/TRBV12-4
clone size: many
D gene: .
CDR3 DNA: TGTGCCAGCAGTTATGGCGGGTCCTGGGAGCAGTACTTC
CDR3 protein: CASSYGGSWEQYF

J gene: TRBJ1-5
V gene: TRBV19
clone size: many
D gene: .
CDR3 DNA: TGTGCCAGTAGTAACATTCAGCCCCAGCATTTT
CDR3 protein: CASSNIQPQHF

J gene: TRBJ2-5
V gene: TRBV5-1
clone size: few
D gene: TRBD2
CDR3 DNA: TGCGCCAGCAGCCCCGGGGCTAGCGGGAGAGGAGGCCAAGAGACCCAGTACTTC
CDR3 protein: CASSPGASGRGGQETQYF

J gene: TRBJ2-2
V gene: TRBV18
clone size: many
D gene: .
CDR3 DNA: TGTGCCAGCTCACCACCGGGACACATGAACACCGGGGAGCTGTTTTTT
CDR3 protein: CASSPPGHMNTGELFF

J gene: TRBJ2-7
V gene: TRBV13
clone size: many
D gene: .
CDR3 DNA: TGTGCCAGCAGCTTGGGCAGGGGATTCTACGAGCAGTACTTC
CDR3 protein: CASSLGRGFYEQYF

J gene: TRBJ2-1
V gene: TRBV5-1
clone size: many
D gene: .
CDR3 DNA: TGCGCCAGCAGCTCCGCCCCGAGGGGGAGCTCCTACAATGAGCAGTTCTTC
CDR3 protein: CASSSAPRGSSYNEQFF

J gene: TRBJ1-5
V gene: TRBV12-3/TRBV12-4
clone size: many
D gene: TRBD1
CDR3 DNA: TGTGCCAGCAGTCAAACAGGGGCGAATCAGCCCCAGCATTTT
CDR3 protein: CASSQTGANQPQHF

J gene: TRBJ1-2
V gene: TRBV18
clone size: many
D gene: .
CDR3 DNA: TGTGCCAGCTCAATTTACGGTTACGACTATGGCTACACCTTC
CDR3 protein: CASSIYGYDYGYTF

J gene: TRBJ2-1
V gene: TRBV5-4
clone size: medium-sized
D gene: TRBD2
CDR3 DNA: TGTGCCAGCAGCCATGCACCGGGACTAGCGGGGGGGCTGGGGAATGAGCAGTTCTTC
CDR3 protein: CASSHAPGLAGGLGNEQFF

J gene: TRBJ1-4
V gene: TRBV28
clone size: medium-sized
D gene: TRBD1
CDR3 DNA: TGTGCCAGCAGTTCCCTGACAGGGGGAGAGGAAAAACTGTTTTTT
CDR3 protein: CASSSLTGGEEKLFF

J gene: TRBJ2-1
V gene: TRBV12-3/TRBV12-4
clone size: many
D gene: .
CDR3 DNA: TGTGCCAGCAGTTTAGACAGGTCCCTCTATCAGTTCTTC
CDR3 protein: CASSLDRSLYQFF

J gene: TRBJ1-4
V gene: TRBV7-9
clone size: many
D gene: TRBD1
CDR3 DNA: TGTGCCAGCAGCGGTTGGGACAGGGTTAATGAAAAACTGTTTTTT
CDR3 protein: CASSGWDRVNEKLFF

J gene: TRBJ1-2
V gene: TRBV11-2
clone size: many
D gene: .
CDR3 DNA: TGTGCCAGCAGCTTAGGCGGGTTCTATGGCTACACCTTC
CDR3 protein: CASSLGGFYGYTF

J gene: TRBJ2-1
V gene: TRBV4-2
clone size: many
D gene: TRBD2
CDR3 DNA: TGTGCCAGCAGCCAGACCCAGCGGGAGCTTCATGAGCAGTTCTTC
CDR3 protein: CASSQTQRELHEQFF

J gene: TRBJ2-3
V gene: TRBV6-2/TRBV6-3
clone size: many
D gene: TRBD1
CDR3 DNA: TGTGCCAGCAACGAGGGGGCAACGCAGTATTTT
CDR3 protein: CASNEGATQYF

J gene: TRBJ2-7
V gene: TRBV6-5
clone size: many
D gene: TRBD2
CDR3 DNA: TGTGCCAGCAAAGGCGGGGGGGCCTACGAGCAGTACTTC
CDR3 protein: CASKGGGAYEQYF

J gene: TRBJ2-1
V gene: TRBV11-3
clone size: many
D gene: TRBD2
CDR3 DNA: TGTGCCAGCAGCTTAGGGGACCGGACTAGGACCAATGAGCAGTTCTTC
CDR3 protein: CASSLGDRTRTNEQFF

J gene: TRBJ1-2
V gene: TRBV12-3/TRBV12-4
clone size: many
D gene: .
CDR3 DNA: TGTGCCAGCAGTCGGACGGCGGGCTATGGCTACACCTTC
CDR3 protein: CASSRTAGYGYTF

J gene: TRBJ2-6
V gene: TRBV7-8
clone size: many
D gene: .
CDR3 DNA: TGTGCCAGCACCCCTACCCCCAGCGGCTTAGGCTCTGGGGCCAACGTCCTGACTTTC
CDR3 protein: CASTPTPSGLGSGANVLTF

J gene: TRBJ1-5
V gene: TRBV19
clone size: many
D gene: .
CDR3 DNA: TGTGCCAGTAGTTTTCTTTGGGGGACTTCTAGCAATCAGCCCCAGCATTTT
CDR3 protein: CASSFLWGTSSNQPQHF

J gene: TRBJ2-3
V gene: TRBV11-1
clone size: few
D gene: TRBD2
CDR3 DNA: TGTGCCAGCGGGGTGACGGGACTACGCTCAGATACGCAGTATTTT
CDR3 protein: CASGVTGLRSDTQYF

J gene: TRBJ1-5
V gene: TRBV6-6
clone size: many
D gene: .
CDR3 DNA: TGTGCCAGCAGTTACGGCCCAGGCGATAGCAATCAGCCCCAGCATTTT
CDR3 protein: CASSYGPGDSNQPQHF

J gene: TRBJ2-6
V gene: TRBV5-1
clone size: many
D gene: TRBD1
CDR3 DNA: TGCGCCAGCAGCTTGGCCCCCCCGACAGGGAGCGGGGCCAACGTCCTGACTTTC
CDR3 protein: CASSLAPPTGSGANVLTF

J gene: TRBJ2-6
V gene: TRBV12-3/TRBV12-4
clone size: many
D gene: TRBD1
CDR3 DNA: TGTGCCAGCAATTCCGGGACAGGAGACTCTGGGGCCAACGTCCTGACTTTC
CDR3 protein: CASNSGTGDSGANVLTF

J gene: TRBJ2-3
V gene: TRBV11-1
clone size: many
D gene: .
CDR3 DNA: TGTGCCAGCAGCTTAGCGTGGGGGCCCACAGATACGCAGTATTTT
CDR3 protein: CASSLAWGPTDTQYF

J gene: TRBJ2-4
V gene: TRBV27
clone size: many
D gene: .
CDR3 DNA: TGTGCCAGCACCTCCCGGAGAGGGGGAAACATTCAGTACTTC
CDR3 protein: CASTSRRGGNIQYF